This record concerns one TCR beta chain sequence. Antigen: not known. CDR1 and CDR2 from the germline V gene are SGHRS and YFSETQ. This CDR3 spans 15 amino acids. Trimming took 7 bases from V and 5 from J; bases not matched to a gene: 7. The data stem from a study of OX40 agonist ivuxolimab in advanced cancers. On the study more broadly: Dose-escalation patients had hepatocellular carcinoma, melanoma, renal cell or head and neck cancer.

The sampling schedule covered blood at baseline, cycle 4 day 1, and cycle 7 day 1. Sequencing was performed with immunoSEQ multiplex PCR; in TCRdb, only in-frame clones are kept and a portion is missing. The table includes about 27,000 clones, 65% to 80% detected once. Study-wide results and limits: There were, on average, more expanded clones in CD8+ T cells than in CD4+.

The chain carries TRBV5-1 and TRBJ1-6; 9 bases agree with TRBD1. This sequence originates from an adult with an advanced solid tumor such as melanoma, head and neck, liver or kidney cancer. Sequencing used CD4+ or CD8+ T cells sorted from blood, obtained in a trial of the OX40 agonist ivuxolimab. CDR3 coding DNA: TGCGCCAGCCGGGACAGGGTAAACGATAATTCACCCCTCCACTTT. Translating it yields CASRDRVNDNSPLHF.